The clone carrying this T cell receptor (beta chain) was seen at least ten times. Its matching antigen is unknown. The data originate from a study of neurological immune-mediated disorders. The V end lost 6 bases, the J end lost 4 bases, and 18 bases lay between the germline ends. There are 15 residues in the CDR3. Regarding the study as a whole: TCR clonal expansion peaked in HTLV-1-associated myelopathy patients and was lowest in multiple sclerosis patients. The absence of shared CDR3 amino acid sequences among expanded clones across subjects suggests private repertoires in all groups.

5'RACE with 10-nucleotide random UMIs produced the cDNA. Sequencing runs each yielded over 190 million TCR-beta sequences from 15-18 subjects. Via MiXCR, TCRdb re-called the 5' RACE reads, giving one row per CDR3 protein. This sample has 25,000 to 35,000 distinct CDR3 sequences; 15% occur once, and the top ten carry 27%. The source is an older man in good health. Input material: PBMCs. This sequence joins TRBV12-3 or TRBV12-4 and TRBJ2-5; D is possibly TRBD1 (6 bases). In DNA, the CDR3 is TGTGCCAGCAGCCAAAGGGCAGGGGCGAGAGAGACCCAGTACTTC. This codes for CASSQRAGARETQYF.